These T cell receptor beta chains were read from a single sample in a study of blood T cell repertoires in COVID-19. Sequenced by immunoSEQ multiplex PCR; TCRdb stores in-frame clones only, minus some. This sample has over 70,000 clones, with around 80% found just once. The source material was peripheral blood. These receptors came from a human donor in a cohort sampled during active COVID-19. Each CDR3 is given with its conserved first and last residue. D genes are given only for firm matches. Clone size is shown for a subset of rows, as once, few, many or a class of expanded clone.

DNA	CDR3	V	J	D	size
TGTGCCAGCAGCTTAAAACTCCCTAGCTCCTACGAGCAGTACTTC	CASSLKLPSSYEQYF	TRBV7-9	TRBJ2-7	-	-
TGTGCCAGCGGTTGGGGCGGGAGCGGTGCCAAAAACATTCAGTACTTC	CASGWGGSGAKNIQYF	TRBV7-2	TRBJ2-4	TRBD2	-
TGTGCCAGCAGCCGACAGGTGGCTAGCGGGAAGGGAGATACGCAGTATTTT	CASSRQVASGKGDTQYF	TRBV27	TRBJ2-3	TRBD2	-
TGTGCCAGCAGCCACCAGACAGGCACAGATACGCAGTATTTT	CASSHQTGTDTQYF	TRBV5-4	TRBJ2-3	-	-
TGTGCCAGCAGAACCGGGACAGGGGGCTCCTACGAGCAGTACTTC	CASRTGTGGSYEQYF	TRBV6-5	TRBJ2-7	TRBD1	-
TGTGCCAGCAGTGCCTATACAGGGGGCTTTTATGAAAAACTGTTTTTT	CASSAYTGGFYEKLFF	TRBV28	TRBJ1-4	TRBD1	-
TGTGCCAGCAGTTCTCGGGACAAAAGGGGAAACACCATATATTTT	CASSSRDKRGNTIYF	TRBV28	TRBJ1-3	-	-
TGTGCCACCAGTGATGGGGGACTTAAAGAGACCCAGTACTTC	CATSDGGLKETQYF	TRBV24-1	TRBJ2-5	-	-
TGTGCCTGGAGTCCGACTGGGCTAGCGCACGAGCAGTACTTC	CAWSPTGLAHEQYF	TRBV30	TRBJ2-7	-	-
TGTGCCAGCACCTCGGGGGGCGGGAGCGACGAGCAGTACTTC	CASTSGGGSDEQYF	TRBV28	TRBJ2-7	-	-
TGTGCCAGCAGCCATTCGGGAGGGATATACAATGAGCAGTTCTTC	CASSHSGGIYNEQFF	TRBV11-3	TRBJ2-1	TRBD2	-
TGTGCCAGTAGTATAGAAACCCCCCCACGGATGCAGGATGAGCAGTTCTTC	CASSIETPPRMQDEQFF	TRBV19	TRBJ2-1	-	-
TGTGCCAGCAGCGTAACAGAGAACACTGAAGCTTTCTTT	CASSVTENTEAFF	TRBV6-6	TRBJ1-1	-	few
TGTGCCAGCAGTCCAGGGAGGGGGAGATGGCAGCCCCAGCATTTT	CASSPGRGRWQPQHF	TRBV6-2/TRBV6-3	TRBJ1-5	-	-
TGTGCCAGCACCCATGGGGGAGGGCCCACCGGGGAGCTGTTTTTT	CASTHGGGPTGELFF	TRBV28	TRBJ2-2	TRBD2	-
TGTGCCAGCAGCGGGGACAGGGCGCGCAATGAGCAGTTCTTC	CASSGDRARNEQFF	TRBV5-4	TRBJ2-1	TRBD1	-
TGTGCCAGTAGTTCGGGACTAGCAGCTGATACGCAGTATTTT	CASSSGLAADTQYF	TRBV19	TRBJ2-3	TRBD2	-
TGTGCCAGCGGGGGACAGGGGTACAATGAGCAGTTCTTC	CASGGQGYNEQFF	TRBV12-3/TRBV12-4	TRBJ2-1	TRBD1	once
TGTGCCTGGAGTGGACTAGCGGGAGGCACAGATACGCAGTATTTT	CAWSGLAGGTDTQYF	TRBV30	TRBJ2-3	TRBD2	-
TGCGCCAGCAGACTAGCGGGAGATCGACAAGAGACCCAGTACTTC	CASRLAGDRQETQYF	TRBV23-1	TRBJ2-5	TRBD2	-
TGCAGCGTTTCAGGGTCAGATACGCAGTATTTT	CSVSGSDTQYF	TRBV29-1	TRBJ2-3	-	few
TGCGCCAGCAGCCTCGGGGGGCCAGGGCCGAACACCGGGGAGCTGTTTTTT	CASSLGGPGPNTGELFF	TRBV5-1	TRBJ2-2	-	-
TGTGCCAGCAGCTTTCAAGGGACTAGCACCTACAATGAGCAGTTCTTC	CASSFQGTSTYNEQFF	TRBV7-2	TRBJ2-1	TRBD2	-
TGCGCCAGCAGCCAAGATAAGGCAGGGGGGTCGTACAATGAGCAGTTCTTC	CASSQDKAGGSYNEQFF	TRBV4-3	TRBJ2-1	-	-
TGTGCCAGCAGCTTCCCCCTAGCGGAGTTAGATACGCAGTATTTT	CASSFPLAELDTQYF	TRBV7-9	TRBJ2-3	TRBD2	-
TGCGCCAGCAGCCAATACACCCAGGGGGCTTCACCCCTCCACTTT	CASSQYTQGASPLHF	TRBV4-1	TRBJ1-6	TRBD1	-
TGTGCCAGCAGTGGAGACATCTATGGCTACACCTTC	CASSGDIYGYTF	TRBV2	TRBJ1-2	-	-
TGTGCCACCAGCAGAGATCTCCCCCCGTCCGAGACCCAGTACTTC	CATSRDLPPSETQYF	TRBV15	TRBJ2-5	-	-
TGTGCCAGCAATCCTCGGGAGCCCCACAATGAGCAGTTCTTC	CASNPREPHNEQFF	TRBV6-6	TRBJ2-1	-	few
TGTGCCAGCACCGACAGTCTCACCGACAACTATGGCTACACCTTC	CASTDSLTDNYGYTF	TRBV28	TRBJ1-2	-	-
TGTGCCAGCAGTCGTAGTATTAAGCGGGAGGGCCCCCATGAGCAGTTCTTC	CASSRSIKREGPHEQFF	TRBV9	TRBJ2-1	TRBD2	-
TGTGCCAGCACCCCCGGGGGTAAAGGCTACAATGAGCAGTTCTTC	CASTPGGKGYNEQFF	TRBV7-2	TRBJ2-1	-	-
TGTGCCAGTAGTGCCCGGGGACAGGGGCCTTATGGCTACACCTTC	CASSARGQGPYGYTF	TRBV19	TRBJ1-2	TRBD1	-
TGTGCCAGCAGCACGAACCACCTTCCGGGAGGGGTGGAGACCCAGTACTTC	CASSTNHLPGGVETQYF	TRBV7-2	TRBJ2-5	TRBD2	-
TGTGCCAGCAGTTACTCGGGCGGGAATGAGCAGTACTTC	CASSYSGGNEQYF	TRBV6-6	TRBJ2-7	-	-
TGCAGCGTCAGCAGGGGGTTATACAATGAGCAGTTCTTC	CSVSRGLYNEQFF	TRBV29-1	TRBJ2-1	TRBD1	-
TGTGCCAGTAGCCGGGACAGGGTCAATGAGCAGTTCTTC	CASSRDRVNEQFF	TRBV7-3	TRBJ2-1	TRBD1	-
TGTGCCAGTAGCCCGGGGGGAGCGAACACCGGGGAGCTGTTTTTT	CASSPGGANTGELFF	TRBV19	TRBJ2-2	TRBD2	-
TGTGCCAGCAGTTACCTCACAGGGCGGTCCGAGCAGTTCTTC	CASSYLTGRSEQFF	TRBV6-5	TRBJ2-1	-	-
TGTGCCAGCAGCTTACAGGACAGGGGGCTACTATACCCCTCCTACGAGCAGTACTTC	CASSLQDRGLLYPSYEQYF	TRBV7-9	TRBJ2-7	TRBD1	-
TGTGCCAGCAGTAACTCAGGGGGAGAAGCTTTCTTT	CASSNSGGEAFF	TRBV6-6	TRBJ1-1	TRBD1	-
TGTGCCAGCAGCTCGATCGGACAGGGGCGGTACAATGAGCAGTTCTTC	CASSSIGQGRYNEQFF	TRBV7-8	TRBJ2-1	TRBD1	-
TGTGCCAGCAGCCCCGTAGACAGGGTGAATTCACCCCTCCACTTT	CASSPVDRVNSPLHF	TRBV7-9	TRBJ1-6	TRBD1	-
TGTGCCAGCAGCTTGTTAGAAACTGGCTACACCTTC	CASSLLETGYTF	TRBV5-8	TRBJ1-2	-	-
TGTGCCAGCAGCCCGTGGGGACAGGGTTCCTACAATGAGCAGTTCTTC	CASSPWGQGSYNEQFF	TRBV28	TRBJ2-1	TRBD1	-
TGTGCCAGCAGCGATCTGACAGGACCCCACGAGCAGTACTTC	CASSDLTGPHEQYF	TRBV21-1	TRBJ2-7	-	-
TGTGCCAGTAGCACCGGGGCCAGGGGCGTCTACGAGCAGTACTTC	CASSTGARGVYEQYF	TRBV19	TRBJ2-7	-	-
TGTGCCAGCTGTGAAGGGACAGCTAGCACAGATACGCAGTATTTT	CASCEGTASTDTQYF	TRBV2	TRBJ2-3	TRBD1	-
TGCAGTGCTAGTGAGGGCACGGATACGCAGTATTTT	CSASEGTDTQYF	TRBV20-1	TRBJ2-3	-	-
TGTGCCAGCAGCTTAGGTGGGAGGCAGCCCCAGCATTTT	CASSLGGRQPQHF	TRBV7-2	TRBJ1-5	-	-
TGTGCCAGCAGCTTACGCGGGAGGTCCCGAGAGACCCAGTACTTC	CASSLRGRSRETQYF	TRBV5-8	TRBJ2-5	TRBD2	-